The rows below give T cell receptor beta chains drawn from one sample of a study of cytomegalovirus exposure and HLA in healthy donors. Generated by immunoSEQ multiplex PCR, the TCRdb table keeps only in-frame clones and is missing some. The sample lists 150,000 to 200,000 clones; under 80% were seen once. Sequencing used PBMCs. The receptors were gathered from a man aged 40-50 years in good health and CMV-seronegative. The CDR3 runs from the conserved cysteine through the conserved F or W. Fields, in order: D gene, V gene, clone size, J gene, CDR3 DNA, CDR3 protein. A D gene is named only where the DNA matches it firmly. For some rows the clone size is stated as once, few or many, or as a class when expanded; others skip it.

d_gene: .; v_gene: TRBV4-1; abundance: few; j_gene: TRBJ2-7; CDR3nt: TGCGCCAGCAGCCAAGGACTAGGGATCTACGAGCAGTACTTC; CDR3aa: CASSQGLGIYEQYF
d_gene: TRBD1; v_gene: TRBV19; abundance: .; j_gene: TRBJ1-5; CDR3nt: TGTGCCAGTAGTCTGTACGGACAGGGTGGGAATCAGCCCCAGCATTTT; CDR3aa: CASSLYGQGGNQPQHF
d_gene: .; v_gene: TRBV27; abundance: once; j_gene: TRBJ1-2; CDR3nt: TGTGCCAGCAGTTTACAGGGATTGGGGGGTGGCTACACCTTC; CDR3aa: CASSLQGLGGGYTF
d_gene: .; v_gene: TRBV7-9; abundance: .; j_gene: TRBJ1-1; CDR3nt: TGTGCCAGCAGCTTAGGGCGGGGGTTGAACACTGAAGCTTTCTTT; CDR3aa: CASSLGRGLNTEAFF
d_gene: TRBD1; v_gene: TRBV7-2; abundance: few; j_gene: TRBJ1-6; CDR3nt: TGTGCCAGCAGCTTAGTTTTGACAGGGCCTACTTCACCCCTCCACTTT; CDR3aa: CASSLVLTGPTSPLHF
d_gene: .; v_gene: TRBV11-3; abundance: few; j_gene: TRBJ2-3; CDR3nt: TGTGCCAGCAGCCCCGCGGCAGATACGCAGTATTTT; CDR3aa: CASSPAADTQYF
d_gene: TRBD1; v_gene: TRBV7-8; abundance: .; j_gene: TRBJ1-5; CDR3nt: TGTGCCAGCAGCCCTTCGACAGGGCCGAGGCAGCCCCAGCATTTT; CDR3aa: CASSPSTGPRQPQHF
d_gene: TRBD1; v_gene: TRBV15; abundance: .; j_gene: TRBJ1-1; CDR3nt: TGTGCCACGAAGGACAGGGGCCACACTGAAGCTTTCTTT; CDR3aa: CATKDRGHTEAFF
d_gene: .; v_gene: TRBV4-1; abundance: .; j_gene: TRBJ1-3; CDR3nt: TGCGCCAGCAGCCAAGATCCGGTAACTGGAAACACCATATATTTT; CDR3aa: CASSQDPVTGNTIYF
d_gene: TRBD1; v_gene: TRBV14; abundance: once; j_gene: TRBJ2-5; CDR3nt: TGTGCCAGCAGCCAGGGTTGGGACAGGGGGCGCCAAGAGACCCAGTACTTC; CDR3aa: CASSQGWDRGRQETQYF
d_gene: .; v_gene: TRBV6-5; abundance: .; j_gene: TRBJ2-2; CDR3nt: TGTGCCAGCAGTTACAGTGCCGAGCCCGGGGAGCTGTTTTTT; CDR3aa: CASSYSAEPGELFF
d_gene: .; v_gene: TRBV11-3; abundance: few; j_gene: TRBJ2-7; CDR3nt: TGTGCCAGCAGCTTAATAATCGGCAGGACCTACGAGCAGTACTTC; CDR3aa: CASSLIIGRTYEQYF
d_gene: .; v_gene: TRBV28; abundance: .; j_gene: TRBJ2-4; CDR3nt: TGTGCCAGCAGTTTATGGGGGGTGAGGGGGTCCCAAAACATTCAGTACTTC; CDR3aa: CASSLWGVRGSQNIQYF
d_gene: .; v_gene: TRBV9; abundance: .; j_gene: TRBJ2-3; CDR3nt: TGTGCCAGCAGCGAGGAGCTGGGTACGCAGTATTTT; CDR3aa: CASSEELGTQYF
d_gene: TRBD1; v_gene: TRBV5-1; abundance: many; j_gene: TRBJ1-2; CDR3nt: TGCGCCAGCAGCTTGGCCGGGACAGGGGGTGGCTACACCTTC; CDR3aa: CASSLAGTGGGYTF
d_gene: .; v_gene: TRBV7-9; abundance: .; j_gene: TRBJ1-2; CDR3nt: TGTGCCAGCAGTCCGGGGGCTAACTATGGCTACACCTTC; CDR3aa: CASSPGANYGYTF
d_gene: TRBD1; v_gene: TRBV18; abundance: .; j_gene: TRBJ1-3; CDR3nt: TGTGCCAGCTCACAAGACGGACAGGGTGGAAACACCATATATTTT; CDR3aa: CASSQDGQGGNTIYF
d_gene: .; v_gene: TRBV7-2; abundance: .; j_gene: TRBJ1-4; CDR3nt: TGTGCCAGCAGCTCGACGTGGGGGCTCGGGGAAAAACTGTTTTTT; CDR3aa: CASSSTWGLGEKLFF
d_gene: TRBD1; v_gene: TRBV5-1; abundance: .; j_gene: TRBJ2-7; CDR3nt: TGCGCCAGCAGCGCCGGGACAGCCTACGAGCAGTACTTC; CDR3aa: CASSAGTAYEQYF
d_gene: TRBD1; v_gene: TRBV5-1; abundance: .; j_gene: TRBJ2-7; CDR3nt: TGCGCCAGCAGCCAGGGGGCCGCGTGGGGGGCGGGCGAGCAGTACTTC; CDR3aa: CASSQGAAWGAGEQYF
d_gene: .; v_gene: TRBV7-2; abundance: .; j_gene: TRBJ2-3; CDR3nt: TGTGCCAGCAGCTTAGTGGCAAAAAATTCAGATACGCAGTATTTT; CDR3aa: CASSLVAKNSDTQYF
d_gene: TRBD2; v_gene: TRBV13; abundance: .; j_gene: TRBJ2-1; CDR3nt: TGTGCCAGCAGCCCCCGGGTTAGCGGGGGGGCTGAGCAGTTCTTC; CDR3aa: CASSPRVSGGAEQFF
d_gene: .; v_gene: TRBV7-9; abundance: .; j_gene: TRBJ2-6; CDR3nt: TGTGCCAGCAGCTCCCCACGCTTTACAGCCTCTGGGGCCAACGTCCTGACTTTC; CDR3aa: CASSSPRFTASGANVLTF
d_gene: TRBD1; v_gene: TRBV6-5; abundance: .; j_gene: TRBJ2-7; CDR3nt: TGTGCCAGCACCGGGACAGGGCCCTACGAGCAGTACTTC; CDR3aa: CASTGTGPYEQYF
d_gene: .; v_gene: TRBV13; abundance: .; j_gene: TRBJ1-6; CDR3nt: TGTGCCAGCAGCACCGACGCGGCCCGCTCCTATAATTCACCCCTCCACTTT; CDR3aa: CASSTDAARSYNSPLHF
d_gene: .; v_gene: TRBV6-5; abundance: .; j_gene: TRBJ1-1; CDR3nt: TGTGCCAGCAGTTACTCGATTTCCGGGGAGGCGACTGAAGCTTTCTTT; CDR3aa: CASSYSISGEATEAFF
d_gene: TRBD1; v_gene: TRBV7-6; abundance: .; j_gene: TRBJ2-5; CDR3nt: TGTGCCAGTTCGACAGGGGTAAAGGAGACCCAGTACTTC; CDR3aa: CASSTGVKETQYF
d_gene: .; v_gene: TRBV30; abundance: .; j_gene: TRBJ2-7; CDR3nt: TGTGCCTGGGTAGGACAGCCGAGCTCCTACGAGCAGTACTTC; CDR3aa: CAWVGQPSSYEQYF
d_gene: TRBD2; v_gene: TRBV19; abundance: .; j_gene: TRBJ2-7; CDR3nt: TGTGCCAGTAGTAGCCCCGGACAGAGCGGGGGGGAGCAGTACTTC; CDR3aa: CASSSPGQSGGEQYF
d_gene: .; v_gene: TRBV27; abundance: .; j_gene: TRBJ2-3; CDR3nt: TGTGCCAGCAGCCCGGGGAGTCTGCACAAGGATACGCAGTATTTT; CDR3aa: CASSPGSLHKDTQYF
d_gene: .; v_gene: TRBV28; abundance: .; j_gene: TRBJ1-2; CDR3nt: TGTGCCAGCAGTCCCGGGAGGGTTGGCTACACCTTC; CDR3aa: CASSPGRVGYTF
d_gene: .; v_gene: TRBV6-1; abundance: .; j_gene: TRBJ2-7; CDR3nt: TGTGCCAGCAAGAAGCAGGGTAGTTACGAGCAGTACTTC; CDR3aa: CASKKQGSYEQYF
d_gene: .; v_gene: TRBV6-5; abundance: .; j_gene: TRBJ2-1; CDR3nt: TGTGCCGCCGGTTCCAGGGTTTCCAATGAGCAGTTCTTC; CDR3aa: CAAGSRVSNEQFF
d_gene: TRBD1; v_gene: TRBV5-1; abundance: .; j_gene: TRBJ2-7; CDR3nt: TGCGCCAGCAGCTGGGACAGGGGCGGGTGCGAGCAGTACTTC; CDR3aa: CASSWDRGGCEQYF
d_gene: .; v_gene: TRBV4-2; abundance: few; j_gene: TRBJ1-1; CDR3nt: TGTGCCAGCAGCCAGACTCTTAGGGGAATCACTGAAGCTTTCTTT; CDR3aa: CASSQTLRGITEAFF
d_gene: .; v_gene: TRBV27; abundance: .; j_gene: TRBJ2-1; CDR3nt: TGTGCCAGCAGTAGACAGGCCCTCTTCAATGAGCAGTTCTTC; CDR3aa: CASSRQALFNEQFF
d_gene: TRBD2; v_gene: TRBV4-1; abundance: .; j_gene: TRBJ2-1; CDR3nt: TGCGCCAGCAGCTGGAGCGGGGGTTCCTACAATGAGCAGTTCTTC; CDR3aa: CASSWSGGSYNEQFF
d_gene: TRBD2; v_gene: TRBV29-1; abundance: .; j_gene: TRBJ2-1; CDR3nt: TGCAGCGTCCCTTCGAGGCGGGGGGGCCACAATGAGCAGTTCTTC; CDR3aa: CSVPSRRGGHNEQFF
d_gene: TRBD2; v_gene: TRBV4-1; abundance: .; j_gene: TRBJ2-1; CDR3nt: TGCGCCAGCAGCCAAGGGCTTAGCGGGGTTGAGCAGTTCTTC; CDR3aa: CASSQGLSGVEQFF
d_gene: .; v_gene: TRBV23-1; abundance: .; j_gene: TRBJ2-5; CDR3nt: TGCGCCAGCAGTCAATCCTTTTTGGTGGAGCAAGAGACCCAGTACTTC; CDR3aa: CASSQSFLVEQETQYF
d_gene: TRBD1; v_gene: TRBV13; abundance: .; j_gene: TRBJ2-3; CDR3nt: TGTGCCAGCAGCTCGTCTGACAGGGCAGATACGCAGTATTTT; CDR3aa: CASSSSDRADTQYF
d_gene: .; v_gene: TRBV5-1; abundance: .; j_gene: TRBJ2-5; CDR3nt: TGCGCCAGCAGCTTCCAGGGAAGGGTCCAAGAGACCCAGTACTTC; CDR3aa: CASSFQGRVQETQYF
d_gene: TRBD1; v_gene: TRBV6-5; abundance: .; j_gene: TRBJ2-7; CDR3nt: TGTGCCAGCAGCCTGGGACAGGCAACCTACGAGCAGTACTTC; CDR3aa: CASSLGQATYEQYF
d_gene: .; v_gene: TRBV27; abundance: few; j_gene: TRBJ2-5; CDR3nt: TGTGCCAGCACCCCTGACTGGCGGAGAAAAGAGACCCAGTACTTC; CDR3aa: CASTPDWRRKETQYF
d_gene: TRBD1; v_gene: TRBV6-4; abundance: .; j_gene: TRBJ2-2; CDR3nt: TGTGCCAGCAGCCCGGGACAGGGCGTAACCGGGGAGCTGTTTTTT; CDR3aa: CASSPGQGVTGELFF
d_gene: .; v_gene: TRBV6-5; abundance: .; j_gene: TRBJ1-2; CDR3nt: TGTGCCAGCAGTTACTGGCCGGGAGACTATGGCTACACCTTC; CDR3aa: CASSYWPGDYGYTF